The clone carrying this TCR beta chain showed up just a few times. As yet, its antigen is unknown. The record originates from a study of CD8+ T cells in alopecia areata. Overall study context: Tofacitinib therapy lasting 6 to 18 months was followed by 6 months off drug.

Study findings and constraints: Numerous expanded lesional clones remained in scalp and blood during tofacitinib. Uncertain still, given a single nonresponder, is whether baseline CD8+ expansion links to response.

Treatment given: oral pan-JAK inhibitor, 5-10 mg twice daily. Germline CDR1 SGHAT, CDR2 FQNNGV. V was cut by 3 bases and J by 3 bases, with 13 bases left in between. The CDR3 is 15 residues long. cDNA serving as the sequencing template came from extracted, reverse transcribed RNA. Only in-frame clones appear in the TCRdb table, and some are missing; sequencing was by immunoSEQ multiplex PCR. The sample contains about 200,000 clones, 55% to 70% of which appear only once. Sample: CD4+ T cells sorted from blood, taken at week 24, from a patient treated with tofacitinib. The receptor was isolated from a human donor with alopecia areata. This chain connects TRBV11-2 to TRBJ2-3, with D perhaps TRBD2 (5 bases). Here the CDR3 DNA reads TGTGCCAGCAGCTTTTTAGTCGGGAATACAGATACGCAGTATTTT. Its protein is CASSFLVGNTDTQYF.